This T cell receptor beta chain was captured in a study of cytomegalovirus exposure and HLA in healthy donors. Whole-study results and caveats: Reportedly, TCR beta sequences accurately predicted HLA-A and HLA-B alleles in most subjects. Sequencing artifact likely explains a cluster of highly shared sequence variants. Cytomegalovirus status was reportedly diagnosed by the classifier with high specificity and sensitivity.

Trimming cost V 2 bases and J 1 base, with 10 bases left between them. Looked up from germline, CDR1 is SEHNR and CDR2 is FQNEAQ (reference sequence). The CDR3 sequence is 15 residues long. In the case of this clone: Its antigen remains unidentified.

With 60 Vbeta and 13 Jbeta primers, the PCR was carried out. Sequencing was performed with immunoSEQ multiplex PCR; in TCRdb, only in-frame clones are kept and a portion is missing. The sample lists about 110,000 clones; 73% were seen once. Sample: PBMCs. This receptor was identified in a man aged 25 to 40 in good health and CMV-seronegative. This sequence joins TRBV7-9 and TRBJ2-3, with D perhaps TRBD2 (6 bases). The CDR3 loop is CASSLTGVGTDTQYF. In DNA form, the CDR3 reads TGTGCCAGCAGCTTAACGGGAGTTGGCACAGATACGCAGTATTTT.